These 10 T cell receptor beta chains came from one sample sequenced in a study of blood T cell repertoires in COVID-19 (TCRdb year 2020). Library preparation was by the immunoSEQ multiplex PCR assay. Here the immuneACCESS table is served through TCRdb, limited to in-frame sequences with V and J called. Missing clones are a known gap in these copies; in checked studies unresolved V genes cover under half, and the rest lacks a known reason. This sample lists tens of thousands of clones; 75% to 90% were detected once. Together, the top ten hold approximately 15% of the sample. Sequencing input: peripheral blood. The origin of the receptors is a human donor in a cohort sampled during active COVID-19.

This chain uses TRBV16 with TRBJ2-7; no clear D gene. The CDR3 contains 13 residues. Germline CDR1 KGHSY, CDR2 FQNENV. The V and J ends lost 1 base and 3 bases respectively, with 7 bases between them. The CDR3 spells CASSQLLSYEQYF. The CDR3 bases are TGTGCCAGCAGCCAATTACTGAGCTACGAGCAGTACTTC.

As DNA, the CDR3 is TGTGCCAGCAGCCGGACTAGCGGGAGGGAAAGGCCCTACAATGAGCAGTTCTTC. Translating gives CASSRTSGRERPYNEQFF. The chain links TRBV5-5 to TRBJ2-1; 15 bases agree with TRBD2. This CDR3 contains 18 residues. Germline V gene sequence: CDR1 SGHKS, CDR2 YYEKEE (reference sequence). V lost 4 bases to trimming and J lost 2 bases; unmatched junction nucleotides: 7.

This clone was recorded only once. V and J are TRBV6-5 and TRBJ2-7; 7 positions agree with TRBD1. Trimming removed 10 bases from V and 7 bases from J; junction bases left unmatched: 7. The V gene's germline CDR1 is MNHEY and CDR2 SVGAGI. The CDR3 is made up of 11 amino acids. CDR3 coding DNA: TGTGCCACGGACAGGATGGGAGAGCAGTACTTC. This translates into CATDRMGEQYF.

The CDR3 bases are TGTGCCAGCAGCTGGGACAGTACCTACGAGCAGTACTTC. It translates to CASSWDSTYEQYF. V and J are TRBV28 and TRBJ2-7; 7 bases map to TRBD1. Unmatched junction bases numbered 4, after V lost 6 bases and J lost 2 bases. The CDR3 contains 13 residues. Germline CDR1 MDHEN, CDR2 SYDVKM.

The chain combines TRBV5-4 with TRBJ1-1, with 7 bases fitting TRBD1. This CDR3 has 13 residues. V was pared by 6 bases and J by 1 base, with 3 bases of the junction left unmatched. In germline, CDR1 is SGHNT, CDR2 YYREEE (reference sequence). Here the CDR3 DNA reads TGTGCCAGCACAGGGGGTACGAACACTGAAGCTTTCTTT. This sequence encodes CASTGGTNTEAFF.

V and J are TRBV5-8 and TRBJ1-4; tentatively, D is TRBD1 (6 bases). Germline V gene sequence: CDR1 SGHTS, CDR2 YDEGEE. The germline V and J ends were trimmed by 0 bases and 8 bases, with 14 bases remaining between them. The CDR3 runs to 15 residues. As DNA, the CDR3 is TGTGCCAGCAGCTTGGGGCAGGGGCGAAGGGAAAAACTGTTTTTT. It yields the protein CASSLGQGRREKLFF.

J is TRBJ1-2 and V is TRBV12-3 or TRBV12-4, with unresolved D. The CDR3 has 12 residues. Between the trimmed V and J ends, which lost 6 bases and 8 bases, there was a span of 13 bases. The CDR3 loop is CASSLNRGGYTF. As DNA, the CDR3 is TGTGCCAGCAGCCTAAACCGGGGAGGCTACACCTTC.

V is TRBV28 and J is TRBJ1-2, with 9 bases lining up with TRBD1. The V and J ends lost 5 bases and 6 bases, in that order; junction bases with no gene match: 16. Germline V gene sequence: CDR1 MDHEN, CDR2 SYDVKM. This CDR3 is 17 amino acids long. The DNA of the CDR3 is TGTGCCAGCAGTACCGGGCCCCCCACAGGGGGCGGCGATGGCTACACCTTC. It yields the protein CASSTGPPTGGGDGYTF.

The rearrangement links TRBV5-1 to TRBJ2-1; 13 nucleotides match TRBD2. V shed 0 bases, J shed 3 bases, and the junction held 3 bases outside the gene matches. The V gene's germline CDR1 is SGHRS and CDR2 YFSETQ. The CDR3 covers 17 residues. CDR3 sequence (DNA): TGCGCCAGCAGCTTGGGACTAGCGGGGGGTAACTACAATGAGCAGTTCTTC. This gives the protein CASSLGLAGGNYNEQFF.

The rearrangement links TRBV9 to TRBJ1-3, with 8 bases aligning to TRBD1. Germline V gene data show CDR1 as SGDLS and CDR2 as YYNGEE. V trimming: 0 bases; J trimming: 4 bases; junction bases outside the gene matches: 3. The CDR3 extends over 15 amino acids. CDR3 amino acids: CASSVGQGPGNTIYF. The CDR3 coding sequence is TGTGCCAGCAGCGTAGGACAGGGGCCAGGAAACACCATATATTTT.